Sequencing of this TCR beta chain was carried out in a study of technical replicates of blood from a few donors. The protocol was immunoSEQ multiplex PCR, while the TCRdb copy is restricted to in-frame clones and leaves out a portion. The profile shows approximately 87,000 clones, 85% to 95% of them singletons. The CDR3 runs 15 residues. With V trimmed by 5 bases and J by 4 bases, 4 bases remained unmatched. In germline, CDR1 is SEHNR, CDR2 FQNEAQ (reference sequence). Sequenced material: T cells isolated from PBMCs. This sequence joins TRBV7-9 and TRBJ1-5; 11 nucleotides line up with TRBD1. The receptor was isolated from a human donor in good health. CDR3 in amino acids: CASSTGTGGNQPQHF. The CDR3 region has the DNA TGTGCCAGCAGCACCGGGACAGGGGGAAATCAGCCCCAGCATTTT.